Sequencing of this T cell receptor (beta chain) was carried out in a study of massively parallel sequencing of T cell beta chains (dated by TCRdb to the late 2000s). General notes on the study: The study profiled human TCR beta CDR3 diversity in peripheral blood using 5'-RACE, Illumina short-read sequencing and a dedicated short-read assembly strategy.

What the research found in general, with its limitations: In subsampling, clonotype counts increased linearly with read number, which indicated that sequencing depth was far from saturation. Most clonotypes (about 65% of the roughly 35,000) were supported by a single sequence read, by which apparent diversity could in principle be inflated. CDR3 beta lengths ranging from 21 to 81 nucleotides were observed, with a peak at 45 nucleotides. Only about 23,000 (about 67%) of the clonotypes could be assigned a unique TRBV gene. Usage of TRBV genes spanned from approximately 0.01% for TRBV17 up to roughly 25% for TRBV20-1, while TRBJ usage spanned from about 1.5% for TRBJ2-6 up to about 17% for TRBJ2-1. Because the RNA was pooled from many donors, the results reflect population-average clonotype abundance rather than any individual repertoire. Preferential PCR amplification of some TRBV and TRBJ sequences may have skewed the reported gene usage frequencies. Across the approximately 37,000 distinct clonotypes, single-copy clonotypes accounted for roughly 70% of clonotypes yet represented only about 19% of assemblies.

With regard to this clonotype: Its antigen is not yet known. No qualities accompany the bases; no much larger clone lies one base away.

The donor pool was composed of hundreds of males and some 180 females, all aged about 18 to 45 years. From approximately 160 liters of pooled peripheral blood, peripheral leukocyte polyA+ RNA was isolated. A commercial mRNA preparation from normal human peripheral blood leukocytes pooled from some 600 individuals was used as the starting material. The CDR3 starts with the cysteine, ends with the phenylalanine, and has 14 residues. Only the CDR3 DNA is retained, 42 bases long and in frame from the first base. V is pared back by 3 bases and J by 9 bases, with 15 bases lying between the germline termini. Sequencing was performed on an Illumina Genome Analyzer II. Two rounds of nested PCR with TRBC1/TRBC2-specific primers yielded a RACE product of about 520 bp, which was gel-purified. To give RACE a 5' anchor, first-strand cDNA synthesis used a TRBC-specific primer together with a template-switching oligonucleotide. Because the RACE amplicon was too long for direct short-read sequencing, the RACE amplicon was concatemerized by ligation and sheared by sonication. PAGE was used to isolate a size fraction of 100 to 300 bp, and that fraction then underwent shotgun sequencing on the Illumina platform. Separate runs on an Illumina GAII yielded 18.8 million 36-nt reads and 21.7 million 50-nt single-end reads. The authors' analysis ran thus. iSSAKE, run with parameters -m 15, -o 2 and -r 0.7, was used to assemble the pooled roughly 41 million reads. De novo CDR3 beta assemblies were seeded by reads aligning to the ends of Ensembl TRBV gene predictions that carried unmatched junctional bases. Clonotype abundance was estimated from the number of matching assembled contigs rather than from raw read depth. Of the assembled clonotypes, approximately 2,000 (roughly 6%) had in-frame stop codons and were removed, leaving around 35,000 productive clonotypes. Sanger sequencing of cloned RACE products gave 288 unique TCR sequences, and approximately 70% of them were also found in the Illumina assembly. The public reads were reprocessed in TCRdb via fastp at Q25 and MiXCR, keeping in-frame beta chains. Each entry is one CDR3 protein sequence, shown with its most common DNA and genes. The V and J calls were determined by TCRdb, not by the authors. This sample gives under 4,500 distinct CDR3 sequences in total; around two fifths of them show up just once. The ten most abundant clones make up about 3% of the sample.

Specimen: commercial RNA from peripheral blood pooled from many donors. The sequence came from a pool of human donors in good health; the sample was commercial RNA pooled from many donors. In this chain, TRBV7-1 is recombined with TRBJ2-1; the D element might be TRBD1 or TRBD2, as each aligns at 5 bases. TRBV7-1 carries the ORF label, with uncertain function. The nucleotide sequence is given as TGTGCCAGCAGCTCCAACCGGGACCCCAGTGAGCAGTTCTTC. Translated, this gives CASSSNRDPSEQFF.